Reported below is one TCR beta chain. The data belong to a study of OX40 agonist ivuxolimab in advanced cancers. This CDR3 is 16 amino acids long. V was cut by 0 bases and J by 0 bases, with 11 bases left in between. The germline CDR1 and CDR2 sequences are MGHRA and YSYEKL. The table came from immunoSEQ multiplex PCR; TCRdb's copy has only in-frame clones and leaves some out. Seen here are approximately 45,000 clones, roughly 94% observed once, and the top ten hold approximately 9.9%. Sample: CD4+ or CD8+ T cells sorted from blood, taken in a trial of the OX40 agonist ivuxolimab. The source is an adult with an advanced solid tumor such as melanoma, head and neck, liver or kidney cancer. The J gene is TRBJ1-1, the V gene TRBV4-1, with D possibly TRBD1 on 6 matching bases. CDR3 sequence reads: CASSQDFRGMNTEAFF. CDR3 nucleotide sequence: TGCGCCAGCAGCCAAGACTTCAGGGGCATGAACACTGAAGCTTTCTTT.